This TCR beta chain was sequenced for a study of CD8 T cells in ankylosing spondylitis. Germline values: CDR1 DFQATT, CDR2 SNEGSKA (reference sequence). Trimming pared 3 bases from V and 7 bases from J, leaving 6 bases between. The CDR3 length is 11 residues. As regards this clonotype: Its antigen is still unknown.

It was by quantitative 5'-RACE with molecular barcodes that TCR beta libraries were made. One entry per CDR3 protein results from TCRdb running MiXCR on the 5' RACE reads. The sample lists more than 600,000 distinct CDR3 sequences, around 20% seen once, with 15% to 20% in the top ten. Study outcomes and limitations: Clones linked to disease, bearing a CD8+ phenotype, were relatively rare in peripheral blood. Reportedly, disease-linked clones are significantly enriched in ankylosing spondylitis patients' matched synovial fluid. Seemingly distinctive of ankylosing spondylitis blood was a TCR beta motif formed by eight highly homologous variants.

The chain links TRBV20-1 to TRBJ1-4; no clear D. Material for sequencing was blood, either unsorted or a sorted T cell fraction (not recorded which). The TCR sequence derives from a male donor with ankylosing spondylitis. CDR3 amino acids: CSASYGEKLFF. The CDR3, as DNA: TGCAGTGCTAGCTACGGTGAAAAACTGTTTTTT.